Listed here are 9 T cell receptor beta chains from one sample, sequenced in a study of blood T cell repertoires in COVID-19. Profiled with immunoSEQ multiplex PCR; TCRdb holds only in-frame clones, not every one. The sample shows about 130,000 clones, about 70% of them seen only once. Sequencing was carried out using peripheral blood. These TCRs come from a man older than 75 with COVID-19, enrolled during active disease.

The V call is TRBV5-8, the J call TRBJ2-3; 8 positions agree with TRBD1. Germline V gene data show CDR1 as SGHTS and CDR2 as YDEGEE. Trimming removed 4 bases from V and 5 bases from J; junction bases left unmatched: 12. CDR3 length equals 16 residues. CDR3: CASSARTGFFIDTQYF. DNA of the CDR3: TGTGCCAGCAGCGCGCGGACAGGGTTTTTTATAGATACGCAGTATTTT.

This clone was observed once. The gene calls are TRBV14 and TRBJ2-1; D is ambiguous. The V gene lost 5 bases and the J gene lost 7 bases, with 21 bases spanning the gap. In germline, CDR1 is SGHDN, CDR2 FVKESK. The CDR3 is made up of 16 amino acids. CDR3 loop: CASSFGRVPLLNEQFF. CDR3 sequence (DNA): TGTGCCAGCAGCTTTGGCCGGGTCCCGCTGCTGAATGAGCAGTTCTTC. The full variable domain, rest sourced from reference TRBV14 and TRBJ2-1, is EAGVTQFPSHSVIEKGQTVTLRCDPISGHDNLYWYRRVMGKEIKFLLHFVKESKQDESGMPNNRFLAERTGGTYSTLKVQPAELEDSGVYFCASSFGRVPLLNEQFFGPGTRLTVL.

This clone was seen only once. This sequence joins TRBV19 and TRBJ1-5; 7 bases line up with TRBD1. The CDR3 is 16 residues long. Trimming cost V 2 bases and J 3 bases; bases outside gene matches: 7. Per the germline V gene, CDR1 is LNHDA and CDR2 is SQIVND (reference sequence). The CDR3: CASSIPTGYTNQPQHF. CDR3 in DNA: TGTGCCAGTAGTATACCGACAGGGTATACCAATCAGCCCCAGCATTTT.

V and J are TRBV6-2 or TRBV6-3 and TRBJ1-1, with D possibly being TRBD1 (6 bases). V shed 6 bases and J shed 4 bases, with 12 bases lying between them. Germline loops: CDR1 MNHEY, CDR2 SVGEGT. The CDR3 consists of 13 residues. The CDR3 coding sequence is TGTGCCAGCAGCCCGGGACACGGCACTGAAGCTTTCTTT. It specifies CASSPGHGTEAFF.

This chain connects TRBV14 to TRBJ1-3; no clear D. Trimming stripped 3 bases from V and 7 bases from J, with 7 bases between. Germline CDR1 reads SGHDN; CDR2 reads FVKESK. CDR3 length equals 12 residues. The DNA for the CDR3 is TGTGCCAGCAGCCACTACGGGAACACCATATATTTT. It specifies CASSHYGNTIYF. Filled out from reference TRBV14 and TRBJ1-3, the complete variable domain reads EAGVTQFPSHSVIEKGQTVTLRCDPISGHDNLYWYRRVMGKEIKFLLHFVKESKQDESGMPNNRFLAERTGGTYSTLKVQPAELEDSGVYFCASSHYGNTIYFGEGSWLTVV.

The V call is TRBV7-8, the J call TRBJ2-2; D not certain. Per germline, CDR1 SGHVS and CDR2 FQNEAQ. V lost 3 bases, J lost 1 base, and 6 bases lay in between. The CDR3 extends over 14 amino acids. CDR3 bases: TGTGCCAGCAGCTTCGGGTTGAACACCGGGGAGCTGTTTTTT. Its protein product is CASSFGLNTGELFF. The variable domain in full, with the rest retrieved from reference TRBV7-8 and TRBJ2-2, is GAGVSQSPRYKVAKRGQDVALRCDPISGHVSLFWYQQALGQGPEFLTYFQNEAQLDKSGLPSDRFFAERPEGSVSTLKIQRTQQEDSAVYLCASSFGLNTGELFFGEGSRLTVL.

The CDR3 region is CASSLWRWEGDEQYF. CDR3 in DNA: TGCGCCAGCAGCTTGTGGAGGTGGGAAGGAGACGAGCAGTACTTC. The chain recombines TRBV5-1 with TRBJ2-7; a weak D match, TRBD2 (5 bases). Trimming shortened V by 1 base and J by 5 bases, and 16 bases separated the two germline ends. Germline CDR1 SGHRS, CDR2 YFSETQ. The CDR3 spans 15 residues.

The J gene is TRBJ2-1, the V gene TRBV6-5, with 8 bases lining up with TRBD1. CDR1 and CDR2 from the germline V gene are MNHEY and SVGAGI. This CDR3 is 15 amino acids long. With V trimmed by 2 bases and J by 10 bases, 10 bases remained unmatched. The CDR3 nucleotides are TGTGCCAGCAGTTACCGGGACAGGATCGGGGTCGAGCAGTTCTTC. It translates to CASSYRDRIGVEQFF.

This clone has a single count. The V gene is TRBV28, the J gene TRBJ1-1, with TRBD1 matching over 9 bases. After removal of 10 bases from V and 5 bases from J, the junction contained 8 bases not matched to a gene. Germline V gene lookup returns CDR1 MDHEN and CDR2 SYDVKM. The CDR3 is 13 amino acids. DNA of the CDR3: TGTGCCACCCGAGGACAGGGGTGGACTGAAGCTTTCTTT. It codes for CATRGQGWTEAFF.